The 19 T cell receptor beta chains given below trace back to one sample, sequenced in a study of cytomegalovirus exposure and HLA in healthy donors. It was with 60 Vbeta and 13 Jbeta primers that the PCR ran. The method was immunoSEQ multiplex PCR; TCRdb's version includes in-frame clones alone and lacks a portion of them. The profile shows about 200,000 clones, less than 90% of them singletons. Sequencing was performed on PBMCs. Receptors were obtained from a woman under 40 in good health and CMV-seronegative.

The gene calls are TRBV7-8 and TRBJ2-5; 13 bases are shared with TRBD2. CDR1 is SGHVS, CDR2 FQNEAQ, per germline. CDR3 size: 17 residues. V gave up 1 base and J gave up 4 bases; unmatched junction bases: 6. Here the CDR3 DNA reads TGTGCCAGCAGCTTAGGGACTAGCGGGGGTTGGTCAGAGACCCAGTACTTC. Translated: CASSLGTSGGWSETQYF.

This chain joins TRBV29-1 and TRBJ2-3, with no clear D. V lost 1 base and J 0 bases, leaving 5 bases between the germline ends. Germline V gene sequence: CDR1 SQVTM, CDR2 ANQGSEA. The CDR3 is 13 residues long. As DNA, the CDR3 is TGCAGCGTTGAAGCCAAAAGCACAGATACGCAGTATTTT. Protein sequence: CSVEAKSTDTQYF.

The CDR3: CASRVTGTTSQYEAEQYF. CDR3 nucleotides: TGTGCCAGCAGAGTAACCGGGACAACTTCCCAATACGAGGCCGAGCAGTACTTC. V gene TRBV27 combines with J gene TRBJ2-7; D possibly corresponds to TRBD1 (6 bases). The germline V gene encodes CDR1 MNHEY and CDR2 SMNVEV (reference sequence). The CDR3 totals 18 residues. V dropped 6 bases and J dropped 6 bases, with 30 bases sitting between them.

J is TRBJ1-4 and V is TRBV14; 11 bases are a match to TRBD1. CDR3 length equals 15 residues. Germline V lookup: CDR1 SGHDN, CDR2 FVKESK. V was clipped by 4 bases and J by 8 bases; unmatched bases: 6. The CDR3 DNA sequence: TGTGCCAGCAGCCTCTGGACAGGGGGCGGAGAAAAACTGTTTTTT. Translating it yields CASSLWTGGGEKLFF.

This clone was observed once. This chain connects TRBV29-1 to TRBJ1-1; 9 bases map to TRBD1. Germline assignment: CDR1 SQVTM and CDR2 ANQGSEA. This CDR3 spans 13 amino acids. V was clipped by 5 bases and J by 5 bases; unmatched bases: 6. This CDR3 reads CSVWDREGTEAFF. CDR3 nucleotides: TGCAGCGTTTGGGACAGGGAGGGAACTGAAGCTTTCTTT.

This clone was recorded only once. CDR3 DNA: TGTGCCAGCACTCCGGACAGGAGACTCGGGGAGCTGTTTTTT. This codes for CASTPDRRLGELFF. The genes are TRBV28 and TRBJ2-2, with 7 nucleotides matching TRBD1. CDR1 is MDHEN and CDR2 is SYDVKM in the germline V gene. After removal of 7 bases from V and 7 bases from J, the junction contained 9 bases not matched to a gene. This CDR3 contains 14 residues.

The table lists this clone with a count of one. J is TRBJ1-4 and V is TRBV5-1; the D gene is possibly TRBD1 (6 bases). The CDR3 runs 15 residues. Trimming cost V 4 bases and J 5 bases, with 15 bases left between them. Germline V gives CDR1 SGHRS, CDR2 YFSETQ. The CDR3 coding sequence is TGCGCCAGCAGCGGGCAGGGGCTACCGAATGAAAAACTGTTTTTT. Amino acids: CASSGQGLPNEKLFF.

This clone has more than one count but fewer than ten. The chain couples TRBV30 to TRBJ2-3, with D perhaps matching TRBD2 (5 bases). This CDR3 is built from 13 residues. V was clipped by 5 bases and J by 6 bases, with 15 bases between them. Per the germline V gene, CDR1 is GTSNPN and CDR2 is SVGIG (reference sequence). CDR3 nucleotide sequence: TGTGCCTGGCGGACTTCGGGTTTGGATACGCAGTATTTT. Translated: CAWRTSGLDTQYF.

This chain connects TRBV30 to TRBJ2-5; TRBD2 matches 9 bases. Germline V gene data show CDR1 as GTSNPN and CDR2 as SVGIG (reference sequence). J was trimmed by 3 bases and V by 4 bases; bases with no gene match: 6. The CDR3 is 14 amino acids. CDR3 protein: CAWTKGLAEETQYF. In DNA form, the CDR3 reads TGTGCCTGGACCAAGGGACTAGCCGAAGAGACCCAGTACTTC.

This sequence joins TRBV5-1 and TRBJ2-5; 8 bases are shared with TRBD1. Germline V CDR1 and CDR2: SGHRS, YFSETQ. The junction had 12 bases not matched to a gene; V was cut back by 4 bases and J by 7 bases. CDR3 length: 15 residues. The CDR3 region is CASSQDRVAEGTQYF. In nucleotides, the CDR3 is TGCGCCAGCAGCCAGGACAGGGTGGCGGAAGGGACCCAGTACTTC.

The V call is TRBV7-9, the J call TRBJ2-4; 8 positions agree with TRBD2. The junction had 12 bases not matched to a gene; V was cut back by 5 bases and J by 3 bases. This CDR3 contains 17 residues. CDR1 is SEHNR and CDR2 is FQNEAQ in the germline V gene (reference sequence). CDR3 nucleotide sequence: TGTGCCAGCAGCGGCCCGGGAGCGGGAGTAGTCAAAAACATTCAGTACTTC. Its translation is CASSGPGAGVVKNIQYF.

V and J are TRBV6-5 and TRBJ2-1, with D possibly TRBD2 on 5 matching bases. Germline CDR1 is MNHEY and CDR2 is SVGAGI. The germline V and J ends were trimmed by 0 bases and 9 bases, with 12 bases remaining between them. The CDR3 extends over 14 amino acids. The CDR3 DNA follows: TGTGCCAGCAGTTACTCCCCGGGAAGCGGTGAGCAGTTCTTC. This gives the protein CASSYSPGSGEQFF.

In DNA, the CDR3 is TGCAGTGCTTATAGATCAGGGGCTTTCTTT. The encoded protein is CSAYRSGAFF. The chain employs TRBV20-1 and TRBJ1-1, with D possibly TRBD1 on 5 matching bases. The CDR3 runs 10 residues. Germline V CDR1 and CDR2: DFQATT, SNEGSKA (reference sequence). V lost 5 bases, J lost 11 bases, and 12 bases lay in between.

Remarks on this clone: This CDR3 is also generated by other DNA sequences in the sample. The V gene is TRBV18, the J gene TRBJ2-7, with TRBD2 matching over 14 bases. From germline, CDR1 is KGHSH and CDR2 LQKENI. Trimming at V came to 6 bases and at J to 4 bases, leaving 5 bases not matched to a gene. The CDR3 spans 15 residues. The CDR3 protein is CASSPGLAGDYEQYF. The CDR3 coding sequence is TGTGCCAGCTCTCCGGGACTAGCGGGAGATTACGAGCAGTACTTC.

The rearrangement joins TRBV10-3 to TRBJ1-2; D might be TRBD1 (6 bases). CDR1 ENHRY and CDR2 SYGVKD come from the germline V gene. The CDR3 runs 14 residues. V shed 1 base and J shed 7 bases, with 13 bases lying between them. CDR3 nucleotides: TGTGCCATCAGTGAGTTCCCAGCAGGGGTTGGCTACACCTTC. The encoded protein is CAISEFPAGVGYTF.

The chain has TRBV7-9 and TRBJ1-3, with a possible D match to TRBD1 (5 bases). The CDR3 loop spans 14 amino acids. V gave up 8 bases and J gave up 0 bases, with 11 bases separating them. Germline lookup yields CDR1 SEHNR and CDR2 FQNEAQ (reference sequence). CDR3 sequence (DNA): TGTGCCAGCGACCCCGGGGGCTCTGGAAACACCATATATTTT. Translated: CASDPGGSGNTIYF. Filled out from reference TRBV7-9 and TRBJ1-3, the complete variable domain reads DTGVSQNPRHKITKRGQNVTFRCDPISEHNRLYWYRQTLGQGPEFLTYFQNEAQLEKSRLLSDRFSAERPKGSFSTLEIQRTEQGDSAMYLCASDPGGSGNTIYFGEGSWLTVV.

Notes on this clone: The conserved phenylalanine or tryptophan is not found at the CDR3 terminus, so this likely reflects a read error. The rearrangement links TRBV2 to TRBJ2-7, with TRBD1 matching 8 bases. The CDR3 spans 13 residues. Trimming at V came to 7 bases and at J to 6 bases, leaving 8 bases not matched to a gene. Germline V CDR1 and CDR2: SNHLY, FYNNEI. The CDR3 nucleotides are TGTGCCAGCAATGACAGGGGTCCACGCGAGCAGTACCTC. This sequence encodes CASNDRGPREQYL.

The CDR3 DNA reads TGTGCCAGCAGTGAAGCGGATGTAGGGGGTAATGAAAAACTGTTTTTT. Its translation: CASSEADVGGNEKLFF. The chain uses TRBV6-1 and TRBJ1-4; weak D call: TRBD1 (6 bases). In germline, CDR1 is MNHNS, CDR2 SASEGT. The CDR3 covers 16 residues. The V gene lost 0 bases and the J gene lost 4 bases, with 12 bases spanning the gap.

The CDR3 is CASSMTPGLAGTEQYF. CDR3 in DNA: TGTGCCAGCAGCATGACACCGGGACTAGCGGGGACCGAGCAGTACTTC. This sequence joins TRBV7-3 and TRBJ2-7; the match to TRBD2 covers 13 bases. In germline, CDR1 is SGHTA, CDR2 FQGTGA. This CDR3 region has 16 residues. V gave up 5 bases and J gave up 6 bases; unmatched junction bases: 10.